These 12 T cell receptor beta chains were sequenced from one sample in a study of cytomegalovirus exposure and HLA in healthy donors. The PCR employed 60 Vbeta primers together with 13 Jbeta primers. The assay was immunoSEQ multiplex PCR, and TCRdb's table has in-frame clones only and misses some. Of around 100,000 clones detected, roughly 70% appear once; the ten largest clones hold about 8.6%. The sample taken for sequencing was PBMCs. Receptors were obtained from a man between 18 and 29 years old in good health and CMV-seropositive.

The table lists this clone with a few counts. The J gene is TRBJ2-5, the V gene TRBV7-2; 8 nucleotides align to TRBD2. After removal of 1 base from V and 2 bases from J, the junction contained 6 bases not matched to a gene. The germline CDR1 and CDR2 sequences are SGHTA and FQGNSA. The CDR3 is made up of 16 amino acids. Here the CDR3 reads CASSLGVAGPQETQYF. In DNA, the CDR3 is TGTGCCAGCAGCTTAGGGGTAGCGGGACCACAAGAGACCCAGTACTTC.

The CDR3, as DNA: TGTGCCAGCAGTTCCGGACAGAAGAACACCGGGGAGCTGTTTTTT. It translates to CASSSGQKNTGELFF. The chain couples TRBV27 to TRBJ2-2, with D possibly matching TRBD1 (6 bases). The CDR3 has 15 residues. Germline V gene sequence: CDR1 MNHEY, CDR2 SMNVEV (reference sequence). Trimming pared 4 bases from V and 1 base from J, leaving 10 bases between.

The table lists this clone with a few counts. CDR3 amino acids: CASSLRTGGETQYF. CDR3 coding DNA: TGTGCCAGCAGTTTGAGGACAGGGGGCGAGACCCAGTACTTC. The genes are TRBV27 and TRBJ2-5; 11 positions agree with TRBD1. Germline values: CDR1 MNHEY, CDR2 SMNVEV (reference sequence). This CDR3 is built from 14 residues. The V gene end was trimmed by 3 bases and the J gene end by 5 bases; junction bases not matched to a gene: 2.

V gene TRBV9 combines with J gene TRBJ2-5, with no clear D. CDR3 length: 15 amino acids. V was trimmed by 3 bases and J by 0 bases, leaving 12 bases between them. Germline assignment: CDR1 SGDLS and CDR2 YYNGEE. CDR3 residues: CASSATSWYQETQYF. Here the CDR3 DNA reads TGTGCCAGCAGCGCGACTTCCTGGTACCAAGAGACCCAGTACTTC.

V and J are TRBV28 and TRBJ1-3; no clear D. V was pared by 3 bases and J by 0 bases, with 15 bases between. The germline V gene encodes CDR1 MDHEN and CDR2 SYDVKM. CDR3 length: 17 residues. The CDR3 DNA sequence: TGTGCCAGCAGTTTCTTTGGCAGGCCGACCTCTGGAAACACCATATATTTT. Protein: CASSFFGRPTSGNTIYF.

V gene TRBV11-3 combines with J gene TRBJ2-1; TRBD1 is a possible D gene (6 bases). V lost 1 base and J 10 bases, leaving 17 bases between the germline ends. CDR1 SGHNT and CDR2 YENEEA come from the germline V gene. This CDR3 is 15 amino acids long. The CDR3 is CASSLGGGRSSEQFF. In DNA form, the CDR3 reads TGTGCCAGCAGCTTAGGAGGGGGTCGCTCATCGGAGCAGTTCTTC.

The count of this clone is one. The genes are TRBV9 and TRBJ2-3; D remains ambiguous. The V end lost 1 base, the J end lost 3 bases, and 3 bases lay between the germline ends. The CDR3 runs 12 residues. CDR1 and CDR2 (germline): SGDLS, YYNGEE. CDR3 bases: TGTGCCAGCAGCGTAACAACAGATACGCAGTATTTT. Its protein product is CASSVTTDTQYF.

The CDR3 loop is CASSRDSMNTEAFF. CDR3 nucleotides: TGTGCCAGCAGCCGGGACAGTATGAACACTGAAGCTTTCTTT. The genes are TRBV7-9 and TRBJ1-1, with TRBD1 identical over 7 bases. Germline lookup yields CDR1 SEHNR and CDR2 FQNEAQ (reference sequence). With V trimmed by 5 bases and J by 0 bases, 3 bases remained unmatched. The CDR3 sequence is 14 residues long.

This clone was observed a handful of times. This chain uses TRBV5-4 with TRBJ1-1, with TRBD1 as a possible D gene (5 bases). The V gene lost 4 bases and the J gene lost 3 bases, with 13 bases spanning the gap. Germline values: CDR1 SGHNT, CDR2 YYREEE (reference sequence). The CDR3 has 14 amino acids. CDR3 bases: TGTGCCAGCAGCAGGGAGGGACTGCACACTGAAGCTTTCTTT. It encodes CASSREGLHTEAFF. The entire variable domain, with the rest obtained from reference TRBV5-4 and TRBJ1-1, is as follows: ETGVTQSPTHLIKTRGQQVTLRCSSQSGHNTVSWYQQALGQGPQFIFQYYREEENGRGNFPPRFSGLQFPNYSSELNVNALELDDSALYLCASSREGLHTEAFFGQGTRLTVV.

The chain joins TRBV10-1 to TRBJ2-3; no clear D. V lost 4 bases and J lost 6, with 8 bases in between. The CDR3 length is 12 residues. CDR1 is WNHNN and CDR2 is SYGVQD in the germline V gene (reference sequence). The CDR3 DNA is TGCGCCAGCAGTGCCAACTCGGATACGCAGTATTTT. Protein: CASSANSDTQYF.

The V call is TRBV30, the J call TRBJ2-6; TRBD1 aligns across 7 bases. V shed 3 bases and J 4 bases; nucleotides not matched to a gene: 12. CDR3 size: 17 residues. Germline values: CDR1 GTSNPN, CDR2 SVGIG (reference sequence). In DNA, the CDR3 is TGTGCCTGGAGCGCAGGAGACAGGGTGTTCGGGGCCAACGTCCTGACTTTC. It is translated as CAWSAGDRVFGANVLTF. Full variable domain (remainder filled in from reference TRBV30 and TRBJ2-6): SQTIHQWPATLVQPVGSPLSLECTVEGTSNPNLYWYRQAAGRGLQLLFYSVGIGQISSEVPQNLSASRPQDRQFILSSKKLLLSDSGFYLCAWSAGDRVFGANVLTFGAGSRLTVL.

The chain employs TRBV28 and TRBJ2-1; D might be TRBD1 (6 bases). CDR3 size: 11 residues. V lost 6 bases, J lost 12 bases, and 12 bases lay in between. The germline gives CDR1 MDHEN, CDR2 SYDVKM. CDR3 region: CASSTGYRQFF. The CDR3 DNA follows: TGTGCCAGCAGCACAGGGTATCGGCAGTTCTTC.